What follows are 16 T cell receptor beta chains derived from one specimen sequenced in a study of blood T cell repertoires in COVID-19. Assay: immunoSEQ multiplex PCR; the TCRdb copy retains only in-frame clones and omits some. The table has 250,000 to 350,000 clones, 65% to 85% seen once; the top ten hold more than 1.2%. Sequencing was carried out using peripheral blood. These receptors were taken from a human donor with COVID-19, enrolled during active disease. The donor label of this sample is uncertain.

Of note for this clone: At one of its ends the junction is not consistent with the germline gene, which may arise from a read error. This chain joins TRBV5-5 and TRBJ1-1, with a possible D match to TRBD1 (6 bases). This CDR3 is built from 17 residues. Germline V CDR1 and CDR2: SGHKS, YYEKEE (reference sequence). The CDR3 loop is CTSSFRSAGASNTEAFF. Written as DNA, the CDR3 is TGTACCAGCAGCTTTCGTTCAGCGGGGGCATCGAACACTGAAGCTTTCTTT.

V and J are TRBV28 and TRBJ1-5; tentative D call: TRBD1 (6 bases). Per the germline V gene, CDR1 is MDHEN and CDR2 is SYDVKM. V lost 5 bases to trimming and J lost 4 bases, with 18 bases between them. This CDR3 has 16 amino acids. As DNA, the CDR3 is TGTGCCAGCAGTCCCCCCCGATCTCAGGGGAATCAGCCCCAGCATTTT. Translating it yields CASSPPRSQGNQPQHF.

The rearrangement joins TRBV6-5 to TRBJ1-2; TRBD1 matches at 10 bases. Germline lookup yields CDR1 MNHEY and CDR2 SVGAGI. With 6 bases clipped from V and 6 bases from J, the junction kept 10 bases outside the gene matches. The CDR3 is made up of 15 amino acids. The CDR3 DNA sequence: TGTGCCAGCAGATTTAGCGCCGGGACAGGGGATGGCTACACCTTC. The encoded protein is CASRFSAGTGDGYTF.

V usage is TRBV30 and J usage is TRBJ1-3; D gene uncertain. V lost 4 bases, J lost 10 bases, and 17 bases lay in between. Germline V gene sequence: CDR1 GTSNPN, CDR2 SVGIG (reference sequence). This CDR3 comprises 13 residues. The CDR3 here is CAWTPGVGRTIYF. The CDR3 DNA sequence: TGTGCCTGGACCCCGGGAGTGGGTAGAACCATATATTTT.

The rearrangement joins TRBV19 to TRBJ2-1, with a possible D match to TRBD2 (6 bases). CDR3 length equals 14 residues. Trimming left V 10 bases short and J 11 bases short, with 24 bases between. CDR1 is LNHDA and CDR2 is SQIVND in the germline V gene (reference sequence). The chain's CDR3 is CATRDTSLGKKQFF. In DNA, the CDR3 is TGTGCCACAAGGGATACTAGCTTGGGGAAAAAGCAGTTCTTC.

Only a few counts were recorded for this clone. The chain recombines TRBV28 with TRBJ1-1; D is undetermined. Germline V gene sequence: CDR1 MDHEN, CDR2 SYDVKM. Trimming removed 6 bases at V and 8 bases at J, with 10 bases between. The CDR3 totals 11 residues. The CDR3 DNA is TGTGCCAGCAGGGGAGACTTCGAAGCTTTCTTT. This gives the protein CASRGDFEAFF.

The CDR3 protein is CSVTRGDGYTF. CDR3 DNA: TGCAGTGTTACCAGGGGCGATGGCTACACCTTC. V gene TRBV20-1 combines with J gene TRBJ1-2; D perhaps matches TRBD1 (6 bases). V dropped 7 bases and J dropped 6 bases, with 12 bases sitting between them. The CDR3 has 11 amino acids. CDR1 is DFQATT, CDR2 SNEGSKA, per germline (reference sequence).

The rearrangement joins TRBV19 to TRBJ2-2; 7 positions agree with TRBD1. V dropped 5 bases and J dropped 1; count of bases not matched to a gene: 4. Germline CDR1 and CDR2: LNHDA and SQIVND (reference sequence). This CDR3 has 15 amino acids. CDR3: CASSPDRMNTGELFF. DNA of the CDR3: TGTGCCAGTAGTCCGGACAGGATGAACACCGGGGAGCTGTTTTTT.

The J gene is TRBJ1-2, the V gene TRBV7-2, with D perhaps matching TRBD1 (5 bases). Germline V lookup: CDR1 SGHTA, CDR2 FQGNSA. V shed 5 bases and J shed 0 bases, with 10 bases lying between them. The CDR3 runs 14 residues. CDR3 in DNA: TGTGCCAGCAGCCCGACGACAGCTAACTATGGCTACACCTTC. It translates to CASSPTTANYGYTF.

The chain is built from TRBV28 and TRBJ1-5; 8 bases map to TRBD1. The V gene's germline CDR1 is MDHEN and CDR2 SYDVKM. CDR3 length equals 14 residues. V shed 3 bases and J 6 bases; nucleotides not matched to a gene: 4. The DNA of the CDR3 is TGTGCCAGCAGTTTTGACAGGGGCGGTCAGCCCCAGCATTTT. It translates to CASSFDRGGQPQHF.

V usage is TRBV2 and J usage is TRBJ2-1; TRBD2 aligns across 12 bases. V gave up 8 bases and J gave up 10 bases; unmatched junction bases: 9. The CDR3 sequence is 14 residues long. Per the germline V gene, CDR1 is SNHLY and CDR2 is FYNNEI. CDR3: CASDRTSGIGEQFF. In DNA, the CDR3 is TGTGCCAGCGACAGGACTAGCGGGATCGGCGAGCAGTTCTTC.

There are a few counts of this clone. The chain employs TRBV30 and TRBJ2-7; TRBD2 agrees at 7 bases. Germline CDR1 is GTSNPN and CDR2 is SVGIG (reference sequence). This CDR3 region has 17 residues. The junction had 16 bases not matched to a gene; V was cut back by 2 bases and J by 3 bases. Written as DNA, the CDR3 is TGTGCCTGGAGTCCCGAAGCGGGATCCGTGTTACGCTACGAGCAGTACTTC. Translated, it gives CAWSPEAGSVLRYEQYF.

J is TRBJ1-2 and V is TRBV29-1; possible D gene TRBD1, 5 bases. V lost 2 bases and J 4 bases, leaving 11 bases between the germline ends. The CDR3 runs 13 residues. Germline V CDR1 and CDR2: SQVTM, ANQGSEA. For the CDR3, the DNA is TGCAGCGTTGAAACCCCAGGGCTCTATGGCTACACCTTC. It is translated as CSVETPGLYGYTF.

This clone was counted between two and nine times. The CDR3 spells CASSPPGLAGVYEQFF. Written as DNA, the CDR3 is TGTGCCAGCAGCCCCCCGGGACTAGCGGGAGTATATGAGCAGTTCTTC. The chain joins TRBV3-1 (or the pseudogene TRBV3-2) to TRBJ2-1; 14 nucleotides agree with TRBD2. Germline V lookup: CDR1 LGHDT, CDR2 YNNKEL (reference sequence). J gave up 8 bases and V 4 bases, and 7 bases lay outside the gene matches. The CDR3 has 16 residues.

This chain uses TRBV23-1 with TRBJ2-7, with a weak D call TRBD1 (6 bases). TRBV23-1 is an open reading frame whose function is uncertain. The germline V and J ends were trimmed by 3 bases and 2 bases, with 8 bases remaining between them. This CDR3 is built from 13 residues. This CDR3 is CASSHAGAYEQYF. CDR3 nucleotide sequence: TGCGCCAGCAGTCACGCAGGGGCCTACGAGCAGTACTTC.

This chain connects TRBV11-2 to TRBJ2-7, with 8 bases aligning to TRBD1. Germline V lookup: CDR1 SGHAT, CDR2 FQNNGV. The ends lost 3 bases at V and 1 base at J; junction bases unmatched: 8. CDR3 length: 16 residues. This chain's CDR3 is CASSLYRQGASYEQYF. The CDR3 nucleotides are TGTGCCAGCAGCTTGTATCGGCAGGGGGCTTCCTACGAGCAGTACTTC.